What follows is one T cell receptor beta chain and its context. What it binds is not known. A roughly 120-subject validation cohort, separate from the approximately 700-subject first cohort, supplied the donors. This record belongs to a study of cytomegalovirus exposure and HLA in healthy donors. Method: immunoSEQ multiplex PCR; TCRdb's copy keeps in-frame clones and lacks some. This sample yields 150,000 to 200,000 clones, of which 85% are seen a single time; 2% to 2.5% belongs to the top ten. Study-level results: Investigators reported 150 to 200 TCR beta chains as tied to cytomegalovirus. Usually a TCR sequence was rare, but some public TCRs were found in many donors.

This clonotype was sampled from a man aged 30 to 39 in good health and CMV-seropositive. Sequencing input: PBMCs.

The CDR3, as DNA: TGTGCCAGCAGCGCGGGACAGCAAGAGACCCAGTACTTC. It specifies CASSAGQQETQYF. This chain links TRBV7-3 with TRBJ2-5, with a tentative D call TRBD1 (7 bases). This CDR3 comprises 13 residues. V gave up 5 bases and J gave up 2 bases, with 9 bases separating them. Looked up from germline, CDR1 is SGHTA and CDR2 is FQGTGA.